This record concerns one T cell receptor (beta chain) sequence. Its matching antigen is unknown. This sample was included in a study of T-cell memory formation after mild COVID-19. In the study overall: TCR clusters were largely donor specific.

Findings and limits, study-wide: CD4+ contracting clones lay mainly in CM and EM, CD8+ ones in EMRA. Clones from the second wave (peaking day 37) had unconfirmed SARS-CoV-2 specificity.

TCRdb reprocessed the 5' RACE reads with MiXCR, giving one entry per CDR3 protein. Found here are hundreds of thousands of distinct CDR3 sequences, approximately 23% of them singletons; the top ten hold roughly an eighth. This CDR3 spans 15 amino acids. Germline values: CDR1 SGHRS, CDR2 YFSETQ. V lost 3 bases and J 3 bases, leaving 12 bases between the germline ends. Specimen: PBMCs or a T cell subset sorted from them (not recorded which). This sequence originates from an adult woman who had mild COVID-19 (a few samples of this study predate the infection). Cell type and time point are not known. The rearrangement uses TRBV5-1 and TRBJ1-4; D unresolved. The DNA of the CDR3 is TGCGCCAGCAGCTGCCCGGAGTGCCCTAATGAAAAACTGTTTTTT. This codes for CASSCPECPNEKLFF.